This TCR beta chain was obtained from a study of T-cell memory formation after mild COVID-19. At the level of the study: Largely, TCR clusters stayed within a single donor. Study-wide results and limits: From day 15 to 85, contracting clones were balanced between CD4 and CD8, whereas later expanders leaned toward CD4+. Researchers found some responding clones in pre-infection memory, a sign that cross-reactive memory joined.

Turning to this clonotype: Antigen unknown.

Employing constant-segment primers, 5'RACE generated TCR alpha and TCR beta cDNA libraries bearing sample barcodes and UMIs. Each CDR3 protein is one row after TCRdb ran MiXCR on the 5' RACE reads. The data show a few hundred thousand distinct CDR3 sequences, with under 15% seen just once and about 22% held by the top ten. There are 12 residues in the CDR3. The V end lost 4 bases, the J end lost 3 bases, and 7 bases lay between the germline ends. Germline loops: CDR1 LGHNA, CDR2 YNFKEQ. The sample comprised PBMCs or a T cell subset sorted from them (not recorded which). The gene calls are TRBV4-2 and TRBJ2-7; no reliable D call. This clonotype was obtained from a young man who had mild COVID-19 (a few samples of this study predate the infection). Cell type and time point are not known. CDR3 nucleotides: TGTGCCAGCAGCCGGCCGAACTACGAGCAGTACGTC. This translates into CASSRPNYEQYV.